This paragraph reports one T cell receptor beta chain. In its sample, this clone was seen a few times. Its antigen is not yet known. There are no base qualities to consult, and no much larger clone falls within one base. The sample comes from a study of long-term antiretroviral therapy in people with HIV (dated by TCRdb to 2022 to 2024). The study in broad terms: The earliest samples were collected roughly a decade before the 2015 WHO recommendation for immediate ART, at a time when ART was usually postponed until CD4 counts fell. No cross-contamination during QIAcube processing was shown when test extractions of a monoclonal T-cell line were performed alongside about 30 polyclonal samples. This retrospective serial study examined whether starting ART and sustained HIV suppression were associated with changes in the composition and diversity of the TRB repertoire in peripheral blood. A total of 192 cryopreserved PBMC samples were contributed to the cohort by 30 adults with confirmed HIV infection, with samples collected serially over a mean of around 6 years (range 1-12). Among the 30 to 35 participants with HIV, fewer than twelve were female. Paper-wide results and their limitations: Expanded TRB clones identified before ART initiation dominated the repertoire across all time points, though the dominance fluctuated and decreased in many PLHIV after ART. Because PBMC availability was limited, only the TCR beta chain was sequenced, with no alpha chain pairing. Starting ART was linked to a significant rise in TRB diversity, yet even after long-term ART the diversity remained significantly lower than in transplant donor controls. Because cell numbers in pre-ART samples were limited, unsorted PBMC were profiled instead of sorted CD4+ and CD8+ T cells. Inferences about post-ART repertoire changes were limited because no data were available on ART adherence, viral resistance or therapy changes. CDR3 length ranges in HIV repertoires were narrower than in controls, and network structure suggested an antigen-experienced repertoire with only a slight naive shift after ART. Samples dated from the mid-2000s to the late 2010s, and the ART regimens used may be less effective than current ones.

The immunoSEQ hsTCRB v3.0 assay was used at survey level resolution for TRB variable region sequencing. TRB sequencing targeted a depth of 40,000-50,000 T-cell genomes per sample. Pooled TRB libraries were sequenced on an Illumina MiSeq with a v3 150-cycle kit. Per the source publication's procedure: Repertoire analysis was run in R within a reproducible Nextflow workflow that covered QC, data transformation and analysis. Custom analyses were implemented in LymphoSeq2, an R package for AIRR-Seq data exploration. Four samples that yielded fewer than 5000 total TRB sequences were excluded, so that more than 150 HIV repertoires were analyzed. Among the 170 to 200 HIV repertoires that were kept, roughly 58 were collected before ART initiation and 120 to 140 were collected after ART initiation. Each repertoire was downsampled to 5000 TRB nucleotide sequences, and summary statistics were averaged across 100 downsampling iterations. TRB sequences were retained for analysis only if CDR3 regions of at least seven amino acids were present. Diversity was measured with a Shannon entropy-derived clonality score and the Gini coefficient. In repertoire networks, the top 5000 CDR3 amino acid sequences were linked whenever an edit distance of one separated two sequences. For TRB CDR3 amino acid sequences, antigen specificity groups and MHC restriction were predicted with GLIPH2. Known CMV, EBV, HIV or tissue antigen associations were flagged by matching CDR3 amino acid sequences against VDJdb and McPAS-TCR. Pre-ART, post-ART and control groups were compared with Wilcoxon signed-rank tests and Holm-Bonferroni correction. Sourced from immuneACCESS, this table was stored by TCRdb with only in-frame sequences that have V and J called. A share of the clones is absent; for the studies checked, an unresolved V gene accounts for under half, and the remainder has no known explanation. The V and J calls and clone size were taken over from that table, and D and trimming were inferred from the DNA. The sample yields approximately 26,000 clones; around 90% were counted once. Roughly 3.6% of the sample lies in the top ten.

Inclusion was restricted to participants for whom at least one PBMC sample before ART initiation and at least two post-ART samples were available. Treatment was received in the United States of America by all participants with HIV. Before DNA extraction, cryopreserved samples of about 1-10 million PBMC were thawed and washed. At the time of the earliest PBMC sample, participants with HIV were aged between roughly 23 and 60 years. Per participant, PBMC samples came from 1-4 timepoints prior to ART initiation and 2-8 timepoints following ART initiation, for a median of 7 samples. Serial HIV viral load, CD4+ T-cell count, ART history and demographic data were obtained for every participant. A Qiagen kit on a QIAcube was used to extract genomic DNA from unsorted PBMC, with samples processed in batches of 12. The input for sequencing was unsorted PBMCs, taken 1.8 years after starting antiretroviral therapy. This clonotype originated in a woman aged 18-30 years with HIV.

CDR3 protein: CASSSTLRDNEQFF. The base sequence is TGTGCCAGCAGCTCCACGCTCCGGGACAATGAGCAGTTCTTC. The V gene is TRBV5-4 and the J gene is TRBJ2-1; no D gene is confidently identified. Sequences SGHNT (CDR1) and YYREEE (CDR2) are obtained from the germline V gene (reference sequence). V is shortened by 3 bases, J by 5 bases, and the region joining them spans 12 bases. From cysteine to phenylalanine, the CDR3 is 14 amino acids long. Just CDR3 DNA is preserved here, 42 bases in frame from base 1.